The T cell receptor beta chain described here comes from a study of PD-1 blockade in classical Hodgkin lymphoma. Overall study findings and caveats: Patients newly diagnosed and complete responders had comparable baseline diversity.

Repertoires were generated with immunoSEQ multiplex PCR, while TCRdb's copy carries only in-frame clones and drops some. Counted here are nearly 50,000 clones, about 75% occurring once; the ten biggest clones make up about 12%. Comment on this clone: Its antigen remains unknown. At one end the junction does not follow the germline gene, possibly because of a read error.

Noted time point: cycle 4 day 1 (C4D1), after around six weeks of nivolumab. Every single patient, without exception, relapsed after autologous stem cell transplantation, and brentuximab vedotin exposure varied. The material was peripheral blood mononuclear cells (PBMCs), obtained before the fourth cycle of nivolumab. This receptor was identified in a human donor with classical Hodgkin lymphoma.

The CDR3 sequence is CASSSGGQETQYF. The CDR3 coding sequence is TGTGCTAGCAGCTCTGGGGGACAAGAGACCCAGTACTTC. The chain employs TRBV7-7 and TRBJ2-5; possibly TRBD1 or TRBD2 for D (5 bases each). The CDR3 loop spans 13 amino acids. Germline CDR1 and CDR2: SSHAT and FNYEAQ (reference sequence). Drawing the rest from reference TRBV7-7 and TRBJ2-5, the complete variable domain is GAGVSQSPRYKVTKRGQDVTLRCDPISSHATLYWYQQALGQGPEFLTYFNYEAQPDKSGLPSDRFSAERPEGSISTLTIQRTEQRDSAMYRCASSSGGQETQYFGPGTRLLVL.